The clone carrying this T cell receptor beta chain appeared a few times. The antigen remains undetermined. The ends were cut back, 1 base at V and 14 bases at J, with 19 bases in the middle. The CDR3 consists of 13 residues. Germline CDR1 and CDR2: GTSNPN and SVGIG (reference sequence). This record comes from a study of STAT5B mutations in CD4+ large granular lymphocyte leukemia. TCRdb's copy holds only in-frame clones and misses some; the assay was immunoSEQ multiplex PCR. The top ten clones hold approximately 0.3% of a sample with around 30,000 clones, roughly 74% of them seen once. Study-level points and caveats: Top patient clones used TRBV06 genes more often: 8/27 versus 2/35 in controls. Patient CD4-sorted repertoires looked more clonal than healthy CD4+ repertoires, even without putative leukemic clones. No patients shared main leukemic clonotypes, though about 24% appeared at low frequency elsewhere.

This chain connects TRBV30 to TRBJ2-3; no clear D. This clonotype was sampled from a human donor in good health. The material sequenced was CD4+ T cells from blood buffy coats. The CDR3: CAWSGTRRPTLYF. CDR3 DNA sequence: TGTGCCTGGAGTGGAACTCGACGGCCGACGTTGTATTTT.